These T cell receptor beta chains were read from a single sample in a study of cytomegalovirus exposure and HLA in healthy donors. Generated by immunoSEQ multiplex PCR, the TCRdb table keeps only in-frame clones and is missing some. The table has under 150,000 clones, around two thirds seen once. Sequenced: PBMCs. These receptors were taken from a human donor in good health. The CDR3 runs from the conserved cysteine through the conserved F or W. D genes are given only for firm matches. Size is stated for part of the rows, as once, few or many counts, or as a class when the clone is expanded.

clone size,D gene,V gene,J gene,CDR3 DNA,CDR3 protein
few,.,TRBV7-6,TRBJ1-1,TGTGCCAGCAGCCTTACAGGGCGAAGGGACACTGAAGCTTTCTTT,CASSLTGRRDTEAFF
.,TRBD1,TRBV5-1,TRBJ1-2,TGCGCCAGCAACGTCGGGACAGGGGGCCTGAATGGCTACACCTTC,CASNVGTGGLNGYTF
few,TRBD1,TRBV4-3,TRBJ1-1,TGCGCCAGCAGCCAAGTTAAGGGGGCGAAGGGAACTGAAGCTTTCTTT,CASSQVKGAKGTEAFF
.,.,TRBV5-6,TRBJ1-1,TGTGCCAGCAGCGGAGACAGGAGCACTGAAGCTTTCTTT,CASSGDRSTEAFF
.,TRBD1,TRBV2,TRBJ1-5,TGTGCCAGCAGCGTTACAGGGGGCAGGGGTCAGCCCCAGCATTTT,CASSVTGGRGQPQHF
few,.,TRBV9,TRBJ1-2,TGTGCCAGCAGCGTAGGTGCAGGGGATAGCTATGGCTACACCTTC,CASSVGAGDSYGYTF
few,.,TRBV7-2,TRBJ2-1,TGTGCCAGCAGCTTATTGCGGGGTGGGGAGCAGTTCTTC,CASSLLRGGEQFF
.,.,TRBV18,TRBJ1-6,TGTGCCAGCTCACCGTCGCAAGTCCCCGAAGCGCCCCTCCACTTT,CASSPSQVPEAPLHF
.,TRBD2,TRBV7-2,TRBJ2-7,TGTGCCAGCAGCTTAGTACTAGCGGAGAACTACGAGCAGTACTTC,CASSLVLAENYEQYF
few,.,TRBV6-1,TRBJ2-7,TGTGCCAGCAGGGGGGGTTCGGTCGAGCAGTACTTC,CASRGGSVEQYF
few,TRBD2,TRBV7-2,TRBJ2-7,TGTGCCAGCAGCTTAGCGGGTACTAGCGGGAGGCCCCTCCAGCAGTACTTC,CASSLAGTSGRPLQQYF
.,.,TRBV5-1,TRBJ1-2,TGCGCCAGCAGCCCCGGACTGGTTCCTAACTATGGCTACACCTTC,CASSPGLVPNYGYTF
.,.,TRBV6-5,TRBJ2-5,TGTGCCAGCAGCATACAGGGAACCCAAGAGACCCAGTACTTC,CASSIQGTQETQYF
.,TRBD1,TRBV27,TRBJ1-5,TGTGCCAGCAAGGGGACAGCGGGCAATCAGCCCCAGCATTTT,CASKGTAGNQPQHF
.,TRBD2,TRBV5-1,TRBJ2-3,TGCGCCAGCAGCCTGCGGGGGGAAAACACAGATACGCAGTATTTT,CASSLRGENTDTQYF
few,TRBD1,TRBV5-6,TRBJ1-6,TGTGCCAGCGGCCCCCGGCGGACAGGGCAATCACCCCTCCACTTT,CASGPRRTGQSPLHF
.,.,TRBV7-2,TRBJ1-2,TGTGCCAGCAGCGCGCCAGGGGCCTATGGCTACACCTTC,CASSAPGAYGYTF
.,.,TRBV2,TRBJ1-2,TGTGCCAGCAGTGATCTACGGGGGGCGACTAACTATGGCTACACCTTC,CASSDLRGATNYGYTF
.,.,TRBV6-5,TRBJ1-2,TGTGCCAGCAAGGGCGGGGGGCAAGGTGGCTACACCTTC,CASKGGGQGGYTF
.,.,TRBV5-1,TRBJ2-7,TGCGCCAGCAGCTTGGCCGGGAACTACGAGCAGTACTTC,CASSLAGNYEQYF